These T cell receptor beta chains were read from a single sample in a study of blood T cell repertoires in COVID-19. Libraries were prepared by immunoSEQ multiplex PCR; TCRdb keeps only in-frame clonotypes and omits some of them. The profile covers roughly 300,000 clones, with just over 90% appearing a single time and 2% to 2.5% taken by the ten largest. Sequencing input: peripheral blood. The receptors shown here come from a woman in her twenties or thirties with COVID-19, enrolled during active disease. Both conserved end residues are part of each CDR3. The order of the fields is V gene, clone size, D gene, J gene, CDR3 protein, CDR3 DNA. The D gene is left open where the match is weak. The size of a clone is reported for some rows only, either as once, few or many, or as a class for expanded clones.

V gene: TRBV29-1; clone size: -; D gene: TRBD1; J gene: TRBJ1-1; CDR3 protein: CSVHRGGVNTEAFF; CDR3 DNA: TGCAGCGTTCACAGGGGTGGGGTGAACACTGAAGCTTTCTTT
V gene: TRBV11-2; clone size: -; D gene: -; J gene: TRBJ1-1; CDR3 protein: CASSLGQGMGNTEAFF; CDR3 DNA: TGTGCCAGCAGCTTAGGGCAGGGGATGGGGAACACTGAAGCTTTCTTT
V gene: TRBV5-1; clone size: -; D gene: -; J gene: TRBJ1-2; CDR3 protein: CASSPGTNYGYTF; CDR3 DNA: TGCGCCAGCAGCCCGGGGACTAACTATGGCTACACCTTC
V gene: TRBV28; clone size: -; D gene: -; J gene: TRBJ1-4; CDR3 protein: CASSRQSANEKLFF; CDR3 DNA: TGTGCCAGCAGCCGACAGAGTGCTAATGAAAAACTGTTTTTT
V gene: TRBV29-1; clone size: -; D gene: -; J gene: TRBJ2-7; CDR3 protein: CSVSIWGESHEQYF; CDR3 DNA: TGCAGCGTCTCAATATGGGGGGAGTCCCACGAGCAGTACTTC
V gene: TRBV19; clone size: -; D gene: TRBD1; J gene: TRBJ1-5; CDR3 protein: CASSAWDSSNQPQHF; CDR3 DNA: TGTGCCAGTAGTGCCTGGGACAGTAGCAATCAGCCCCAGCATTTT
V gene: TRBV14; clone size: few; D gene: TRBD2; J gene: TRBJ2-1; CDR3 protein: CASSQDPSGRPLYNEQFF; CDR3 DNA: TGTGCCAGCAGCCAAGATCCTAGCGGGAGGCCGCTCTACAATGAGCAGTTCTTC
V gene: TRBV29-1; clone size: -; D gene: -; J gene: TRBJ1-4; CDR3 protein: CSVRRRLTNEKLFF; CDR3 DNA: TGCAGCGTTCGGAGGCGACTGACTAATGAAAAACTGTTTTTT
V gene: TRBV2; clone size: -; D gene: -; J gene: TRBJ1-2; CDR3 protein: CASSEYRDYGYTF; CDR3 DNA: TGTGCCAGCAGTGAATACAGGGACTATGGCTACACCTTC
V gene: TRBV18; clone size: -; D gene: -; J gene: TRBJ1-5; CDR3 protein: CASSANLAQGNQPQHF; CDR3 DNA: TGTGCCAGCTCGGCCAACCTTGCTCAGGGTAATCAGCCCCAGCATTTT
V gene: TRBV28; clone size: -; D gene: -; J gene: TRBJ2-3; CDR3 protein: CASSLEHTDTQYF; CDR3 DNA: TGTGCCAGCAGTTTAGAACACACAGATACGCAGTATTTT
V gene: TRBV18; clone size: -; D gene: -; J gene: TRBJ1-3; CDR3 protein: CASSPSGVSPSGNTIYF; CDR3 DNA: TGTGCCAGCTCACCTTCAGGGGTCTCCCCCTCTGGAAACACCATATATTTT
V gene: TRBV29-1; clone size: -; D gene: TRBD1; J gene: TRBJ2-5; CDR3 protein: CSATGDRSNYF; CDR3 DNA: TGCAGCGCTACCGGGGACAGGAGCAACTACTTC
V gene: TRBV28; clone size: -; D gene: TRBD2; J gene: TRBJ2-1; CDR3 protein: CASGSRLAGEVDEQFF; CDR3 DNA: TGTGCCAGCGGATCCCGACTAGCGGGAGAAGTCGATGAGCAGTTCTTC
V gene: TRBV5-1; clone size: -; D gene: -; J gene: TRBJ1-5; CDR3 protein: CASSLEGNSNQPQHF; CDR3 DNA: TGCGCCAGCAGCTTGGAGGGGAATAGCAATCAGCCCCAGCATTTT
V gene: TRBV27; clone size: -; D gene: TRBD1; J gene: TRBJ1-2; CDR3 protein: CASSFGGTGGHYGYTF; CDR3 DNA: TGTGCCAGCAGTTTTGGGGGGACAGGGGGCCACTATGGCTACACCTTC